These 3 T cell receptor beta chains originate from one sample sequenced in a study of cytomegalovirus exposure and HLA in healthy donors. Clones were read by immunoSEQ multiplex PCR, and TCRdb kept only the in-frame ones, dropping some. The sample holds over 130,000 clones, approximately 86% seen once. The source material was PBMCs. The receptors originated from a man between 18 and 35 years old in good health and CMV-seropositive.

The chain employs TRBV28 and TRBJ1-2; 8 positions match TRBD1. With V trimmed by 5 bases and J by 4 bases, 6 bases remained unmatched. Germline values: CDR1 MDHEN, CDR2 SYDVKM. This CDR3 has 14 residues. The CDR3 is CASSTQGAGYGYTF. In DNA, the CDR3 is TGTGCCAGCAGTACTCAGGGGGCGGGCTATGGCTACACCTTC.

The rearrangement links TRBV21-1 to TRBJ2-1; whether TRBD2, the table's D call, matches the DNA was not checked. TRBV21-1 is shown as a pseudogene. This CDR3 is built from 17 residues. The CDR3 DNA reads TGTGCCAGCAGCAAAAAAGAGGTCCTCGCCGGCGAAAATGAGCAGTTCTTC. This codes for CASSKKEVLAGENEQFF.

The chain employs TRBV2 and TRBJ2-5; 8 bases agree with TRBD2. The CDR3 spans 15 residues. Germline CDR1 reads SNHLY; CDR2 reads FYNNEI. The junction had 7 bases not matched to a gene; V was cut back by 2 bases and J by 5 bases. This CDR3 reads CASSEWRGAGETQYF. The CDR3 nucleotides are TGTGCCAGCAGTGAATGGCGGGGGGCCGGGGAGACCCAGTACTTC.